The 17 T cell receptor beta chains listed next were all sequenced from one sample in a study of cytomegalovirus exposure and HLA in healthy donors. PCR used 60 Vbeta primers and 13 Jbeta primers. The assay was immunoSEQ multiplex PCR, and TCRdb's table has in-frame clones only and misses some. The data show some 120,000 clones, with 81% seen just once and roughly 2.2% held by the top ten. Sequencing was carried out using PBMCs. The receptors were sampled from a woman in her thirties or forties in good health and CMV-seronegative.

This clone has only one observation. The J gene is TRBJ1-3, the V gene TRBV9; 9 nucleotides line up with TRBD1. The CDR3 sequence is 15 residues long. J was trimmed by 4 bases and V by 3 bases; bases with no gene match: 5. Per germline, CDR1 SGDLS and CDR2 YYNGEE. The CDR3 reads CASSAGQGLGNTIYF. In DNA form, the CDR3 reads TGTGCCAGCAGCGCAGGACAGGGGTTAGGAAACACCATATATTTT.

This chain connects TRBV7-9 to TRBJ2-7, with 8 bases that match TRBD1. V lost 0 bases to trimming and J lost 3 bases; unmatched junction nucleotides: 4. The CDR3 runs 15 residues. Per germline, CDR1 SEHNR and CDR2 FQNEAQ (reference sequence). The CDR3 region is CASSLAQGVFYEQYF. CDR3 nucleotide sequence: TGTGCCAGCAGCTTAGCACAGGGGGTTTTCTACGAGCAGTACTTC.

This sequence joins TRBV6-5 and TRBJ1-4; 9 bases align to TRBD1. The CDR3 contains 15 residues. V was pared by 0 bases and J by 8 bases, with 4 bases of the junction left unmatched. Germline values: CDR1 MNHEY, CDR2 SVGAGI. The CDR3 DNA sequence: TGTGCCAGCAGTTACTCGGGGACAGGGAACGAAAAACTGTTTTTT. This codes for CASSYSGTGNEKLFF.

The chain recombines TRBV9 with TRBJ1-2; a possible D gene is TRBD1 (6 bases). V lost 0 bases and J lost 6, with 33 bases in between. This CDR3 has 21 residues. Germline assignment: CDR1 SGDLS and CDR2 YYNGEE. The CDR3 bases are TGTGCCAGCAGCGTAGTGGAGGCTGGTGGGGGACAAATTTATGGTTGGGATGGCTACACCTTC. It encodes CASSVVEAGGGQIYGWDGYTF.

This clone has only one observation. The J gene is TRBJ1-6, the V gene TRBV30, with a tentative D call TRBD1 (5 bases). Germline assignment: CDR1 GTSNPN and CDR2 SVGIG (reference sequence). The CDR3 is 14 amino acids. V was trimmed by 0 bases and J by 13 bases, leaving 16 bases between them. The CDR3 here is CAWSVGADRGPLHF. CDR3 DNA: TGTGCCTGGAGTGTAGGGGCGGACCGGGGGCCCCTCCACTTT.

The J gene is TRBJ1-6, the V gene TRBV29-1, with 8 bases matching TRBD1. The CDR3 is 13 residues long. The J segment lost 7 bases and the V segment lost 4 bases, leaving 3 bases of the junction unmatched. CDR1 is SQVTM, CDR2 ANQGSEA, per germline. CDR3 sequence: CSVGDRNNSPLHF. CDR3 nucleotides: TGCAGCGTTGGGGACAGGAACAATTCACCCCTCCACTTT.

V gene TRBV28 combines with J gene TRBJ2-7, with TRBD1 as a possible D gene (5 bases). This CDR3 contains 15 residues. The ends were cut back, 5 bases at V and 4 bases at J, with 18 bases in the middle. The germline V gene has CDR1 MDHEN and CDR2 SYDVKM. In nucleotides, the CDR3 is TGTGCCAGCAGTCCCCCGGACAAGGGTAGGTACGAGCAGTACTTC. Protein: CASSPPDKGRYEQYF.

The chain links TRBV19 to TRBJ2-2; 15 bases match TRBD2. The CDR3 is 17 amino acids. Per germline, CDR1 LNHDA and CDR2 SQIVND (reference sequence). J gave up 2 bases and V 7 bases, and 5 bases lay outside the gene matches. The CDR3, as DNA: TGTGCCAGTACCAGGACTAGCGGGAGGGCCAACACCGGGGAGCTGTTTTTT. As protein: CASTRTSGRANTGELFF.

The CDR3, as DNA: TGTGCCAGCAGCTTAGCGCATGGACTAGCGCGAGGCGGTGAGCAGTTCTTC. Translating gives CASSLAHGLARGGEQFF. J is TRBJ2-1 and V is TRBV7-9, with 9 bases fitting TRBD2. The CDR3 has 17 amino acids. Germline CDR1 and CDR2: SEHNR and FQNEAQ (reference sequence). Germline trimming cut 0 bases from V and 9 bases from J; bases unmatched to any gene: 12.

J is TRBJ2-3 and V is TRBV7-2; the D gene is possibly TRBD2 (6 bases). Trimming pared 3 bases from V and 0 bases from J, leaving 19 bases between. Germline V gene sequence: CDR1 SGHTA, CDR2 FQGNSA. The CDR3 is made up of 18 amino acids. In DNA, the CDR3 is TGTGCCAGCAGCTTCCCAAGCGGAATAGCGGCTAGCACAGATACGCAGTATTTT. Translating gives CASSFPSGIAASTDTQYF.

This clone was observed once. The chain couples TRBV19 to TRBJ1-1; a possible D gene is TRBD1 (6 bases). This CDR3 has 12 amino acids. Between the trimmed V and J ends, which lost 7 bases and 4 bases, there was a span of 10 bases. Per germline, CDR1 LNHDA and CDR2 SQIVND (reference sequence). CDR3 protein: CASTTGSTEAFF. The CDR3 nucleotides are TGTGCCAGTACCACAGGGAGCACTGAAGCTTTCTTT. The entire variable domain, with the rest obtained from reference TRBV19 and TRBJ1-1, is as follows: DGGITQSPKYLFRKEGQNVTLSCEQNLNHDAMYWYRQDPGQGLRLIYYSQIVNDFQKGDIAEGYSVSREKKESFPLTVTSAQKNPTAFYLCASTTGSTEAFFGQGTRLTVV.

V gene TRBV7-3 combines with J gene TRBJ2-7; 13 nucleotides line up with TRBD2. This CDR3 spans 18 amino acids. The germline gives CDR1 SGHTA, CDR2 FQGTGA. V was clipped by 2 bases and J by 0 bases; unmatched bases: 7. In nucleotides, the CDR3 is TGTGCCAGCAGCTTATCGACTAGCGGGGGGACTAGCTCCTACGAGCAGTACTTC. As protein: CASSLSTSGGTSSYEQYF.

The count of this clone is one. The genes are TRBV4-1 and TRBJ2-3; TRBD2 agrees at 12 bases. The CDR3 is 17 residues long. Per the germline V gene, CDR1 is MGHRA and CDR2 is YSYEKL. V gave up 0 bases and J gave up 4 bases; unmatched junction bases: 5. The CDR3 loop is CASSQEGTSGWADTQYF. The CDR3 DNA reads TGCGCCAGCAGCCAAGAAGGGACTAGCGGGTGGGCAGATACGCAGTATTTT.

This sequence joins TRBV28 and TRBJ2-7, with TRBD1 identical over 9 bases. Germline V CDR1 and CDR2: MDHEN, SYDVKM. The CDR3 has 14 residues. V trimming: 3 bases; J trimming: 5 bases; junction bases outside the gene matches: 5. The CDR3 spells CASSFMGQGHEQYF. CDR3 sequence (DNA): TGTGCCAGCAGTTTTATGGGACAGGGCCACGAGCAGTACTTC.

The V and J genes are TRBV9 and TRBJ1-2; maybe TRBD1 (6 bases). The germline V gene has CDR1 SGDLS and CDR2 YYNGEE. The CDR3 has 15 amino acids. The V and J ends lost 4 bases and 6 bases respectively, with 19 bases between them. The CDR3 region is CASSSQTGRPNGYTF. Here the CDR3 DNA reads TGTGCCAGCAGCTCCCAGACAGGCCGGCCGAATGGCTACACCTTC.

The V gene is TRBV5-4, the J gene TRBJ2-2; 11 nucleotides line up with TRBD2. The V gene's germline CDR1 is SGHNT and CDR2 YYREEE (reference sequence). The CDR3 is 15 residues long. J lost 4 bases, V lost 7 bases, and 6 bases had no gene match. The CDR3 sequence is CASRPTSGSTGELFF. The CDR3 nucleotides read TGTGCCAGCCGTCCCACTAGCGGGAGCACCGGGGAGCTGTTTTTT. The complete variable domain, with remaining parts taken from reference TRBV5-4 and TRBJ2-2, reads ETGVTQSPTHLIKTRGQQVTLRCSSQSGHNTVSWYQQALGQGPQFIFQYYREEENGRGNFPPRFSGLQFPNYSSELNVNALELDDSALYLCASRPTSGSTGELFFGEGSRLTVL.

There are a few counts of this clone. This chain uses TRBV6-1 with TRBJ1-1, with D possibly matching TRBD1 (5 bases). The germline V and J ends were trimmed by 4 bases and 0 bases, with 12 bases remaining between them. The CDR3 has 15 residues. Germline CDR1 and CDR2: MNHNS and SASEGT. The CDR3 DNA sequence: TGTGCCAGCAGTGGTGGACACTTCATGAACACTGAAGCTTTCTTT. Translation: CASSGGHFMNTEAFF.